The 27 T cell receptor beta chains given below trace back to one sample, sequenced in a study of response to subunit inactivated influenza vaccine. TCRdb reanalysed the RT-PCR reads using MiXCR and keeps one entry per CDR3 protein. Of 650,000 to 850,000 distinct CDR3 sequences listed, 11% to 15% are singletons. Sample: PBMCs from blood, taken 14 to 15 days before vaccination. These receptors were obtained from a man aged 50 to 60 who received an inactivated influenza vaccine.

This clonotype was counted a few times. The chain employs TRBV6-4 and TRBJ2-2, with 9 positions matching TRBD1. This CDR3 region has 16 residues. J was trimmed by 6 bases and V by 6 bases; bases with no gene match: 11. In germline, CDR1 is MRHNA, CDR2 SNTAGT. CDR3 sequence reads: CASRETGTGYAGELFF. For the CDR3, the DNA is TGTGCCAGCAGAGAAACCGGGACAGGGTACGCCGGGGAGCTGTTTTTT.

CDR3 coding DNA: TGTGCCAGCAGCTTGACGACGAGGGCTAGGGGTAGCGGGAGGACCCTCTTCGAGCAGTACTTC. Protein product: CASSLTTRARGSGRTLFEQYF. The V and J genes are TRBV5-6 and TRBJ2-7, with 10 bases matching TRBD2. V lost 1 base, J lost 6 bases, and 25 bases stayed unmatched. Germline-derived CDR1 and CDR2 are SGHDT and YYEEEE. The CDR3 is 21 amino acids. The whole variable domain, remainder taken from reference TRBV5-6 and TRBJ2-7, is DAGVTQSPTHLIKTRGQQVTLRCSPKSGHDTVSWYQQALGQGPQFIFQYYEEEERQRGNFPDRFSGHQFPNYSSELNVNALLLGDSALYLCASSLTTRARGSGRTLFEQYFGPGTRLTVT.

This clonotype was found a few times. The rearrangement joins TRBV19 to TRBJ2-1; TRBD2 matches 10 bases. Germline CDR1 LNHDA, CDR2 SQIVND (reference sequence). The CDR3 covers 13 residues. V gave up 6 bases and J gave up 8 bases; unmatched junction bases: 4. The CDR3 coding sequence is TGTGCCAGTAGCCTTGGACTAGCGGATGAGCAGTTCTTC. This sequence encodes CASSLGLADEQFF.

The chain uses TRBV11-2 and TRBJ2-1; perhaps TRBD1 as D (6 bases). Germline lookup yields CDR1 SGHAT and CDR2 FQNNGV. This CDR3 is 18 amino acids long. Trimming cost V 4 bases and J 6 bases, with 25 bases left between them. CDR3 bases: TGTGCCAGCAGCTCCCGAGGGGGACGGGAAGGTAGGGTCAATGAGCAGTTCTTC. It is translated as CASSSRGGREGRVNEQFF.

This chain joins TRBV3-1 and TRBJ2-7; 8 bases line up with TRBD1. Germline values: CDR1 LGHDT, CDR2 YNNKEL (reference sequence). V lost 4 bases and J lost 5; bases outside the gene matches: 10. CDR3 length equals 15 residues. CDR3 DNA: TGTGCCAGCAGCCCGACAGGGGCGGTGGGTCACGAGCAGTACTTC. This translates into CASSPTGAVGHEQYF.

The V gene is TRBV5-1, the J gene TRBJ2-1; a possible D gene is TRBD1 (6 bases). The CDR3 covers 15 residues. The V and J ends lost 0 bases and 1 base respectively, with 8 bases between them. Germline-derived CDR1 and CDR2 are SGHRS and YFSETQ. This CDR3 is CASSLADRSYNEQFF. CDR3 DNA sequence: TGCGCCAGCAGCTTGGCCGACAGGTCCTACAATGAGCAGTTCTTC.

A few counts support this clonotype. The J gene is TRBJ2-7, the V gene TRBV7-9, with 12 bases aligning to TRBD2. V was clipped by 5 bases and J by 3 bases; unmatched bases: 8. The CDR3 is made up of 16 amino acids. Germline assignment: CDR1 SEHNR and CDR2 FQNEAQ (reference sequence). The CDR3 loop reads CASSPTSGRNVYEQYF. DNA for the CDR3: TGTGCCAGCAGCCCGACTAGCGGGAGAAATGTCTACGAGCAGTACTTC.

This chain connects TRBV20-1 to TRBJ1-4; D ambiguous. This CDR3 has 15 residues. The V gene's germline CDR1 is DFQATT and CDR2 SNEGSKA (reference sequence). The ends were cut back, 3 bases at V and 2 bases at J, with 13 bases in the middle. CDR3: CSARATSSTNEKLFF. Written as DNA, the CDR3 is TGCAGTGCTAGGGCAACAAGCTCGACTAATGAAAAACTGTTTTTT.

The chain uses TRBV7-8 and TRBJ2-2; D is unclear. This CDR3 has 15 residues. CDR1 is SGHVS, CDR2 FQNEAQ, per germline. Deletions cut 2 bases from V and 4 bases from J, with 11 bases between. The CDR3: CASSLLSAGTGELFF. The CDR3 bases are TGTGCCAGCAGCTTACTTTCCGCCGGCACCGGGGAGCTGTTTTTT.

For the CDR3, the DNA is TGTGCCAGCAGCCCACAAGTTGACACCGGGGAGCTGTTTTTT. Translated, it gives CASSPQVDTGELFF. The chain recombines TRBV11-2 with TRBJ2-2; D not certain. Trimming cost V 5 bases and J 3 bases, with 10 bases left between them. The CDR3 spans 14 residues. CDR1 is SGHAT, CDR2 FQNNGV, per germline. The whole variable domain, filled in from reference TRBV11-2 and TRBJ2-2, reads EAGVAQSPRYKIIEKRQSVAFWCNPISGHATLYWYQQILGQGPKLLIQFQNNGVVDDSQLPKDRFSAERLKGVDSTLKIQPAKLEDSAVYLCASSPQVDTGELFFGEGSRLTVL.

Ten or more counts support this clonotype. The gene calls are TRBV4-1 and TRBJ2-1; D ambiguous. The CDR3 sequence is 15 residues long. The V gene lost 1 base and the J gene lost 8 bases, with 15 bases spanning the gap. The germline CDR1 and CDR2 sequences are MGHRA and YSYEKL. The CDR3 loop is CASSQGTEYMDEQFF. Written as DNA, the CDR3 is TGCGCCAGCAGCCAAGGGACCGAGTATATGGATGAGCAGTTCTTC.

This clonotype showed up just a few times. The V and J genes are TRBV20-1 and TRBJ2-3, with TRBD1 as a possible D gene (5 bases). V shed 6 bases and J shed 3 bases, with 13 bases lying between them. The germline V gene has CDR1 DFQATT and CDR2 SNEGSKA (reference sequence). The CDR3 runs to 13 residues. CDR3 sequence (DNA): TGCAGTGCCCCGCAGGGTGTTACAGATACGCAGTATTTT. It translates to CSAPQGVTDTQYF.

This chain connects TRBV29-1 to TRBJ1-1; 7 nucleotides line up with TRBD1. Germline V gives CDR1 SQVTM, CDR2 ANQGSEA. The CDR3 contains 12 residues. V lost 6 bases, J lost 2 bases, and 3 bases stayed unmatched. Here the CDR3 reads CSVGDSNTEAFF. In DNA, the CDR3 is TGCAGCGTCGGGGACAGTAACACTGAAGCTTTCTTT.

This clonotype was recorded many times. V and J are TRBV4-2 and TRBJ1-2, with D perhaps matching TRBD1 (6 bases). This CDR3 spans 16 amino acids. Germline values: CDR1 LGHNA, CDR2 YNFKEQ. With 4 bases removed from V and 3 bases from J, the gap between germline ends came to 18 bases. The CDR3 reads CASSLLTGLGDYGYTF. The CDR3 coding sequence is TGTGCCAGCAGCCTACTTACAGGGCTTGGGGACTATGGCTACACCTTC.

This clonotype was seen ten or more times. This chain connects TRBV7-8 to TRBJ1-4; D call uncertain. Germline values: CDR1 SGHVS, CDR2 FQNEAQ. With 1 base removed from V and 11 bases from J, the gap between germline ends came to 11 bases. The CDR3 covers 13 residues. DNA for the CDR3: TGTGCCAGCAGCTTAGTTCCCACCGGGAAACTGTTTTTT. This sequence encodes CASSLVPTGKLFF.

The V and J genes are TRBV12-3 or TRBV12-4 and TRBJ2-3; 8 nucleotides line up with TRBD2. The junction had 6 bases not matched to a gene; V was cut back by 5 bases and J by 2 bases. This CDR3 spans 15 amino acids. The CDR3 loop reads CASSRTSGTTDTQYF. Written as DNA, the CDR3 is TGTGCCAGCAGTCGCACTAGCGGTACCACAGATACGCAGTATTTT.

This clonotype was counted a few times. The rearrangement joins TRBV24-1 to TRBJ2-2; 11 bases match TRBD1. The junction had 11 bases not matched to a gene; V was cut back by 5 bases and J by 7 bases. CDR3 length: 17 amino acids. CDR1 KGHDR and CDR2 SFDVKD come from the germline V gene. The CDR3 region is CATSGTAGTGGVGELFF. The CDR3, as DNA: TGTGCCACCAGTGGGACGGCCGGGACAGGGGGTGTCGGGGAGCTGTTTTTT.

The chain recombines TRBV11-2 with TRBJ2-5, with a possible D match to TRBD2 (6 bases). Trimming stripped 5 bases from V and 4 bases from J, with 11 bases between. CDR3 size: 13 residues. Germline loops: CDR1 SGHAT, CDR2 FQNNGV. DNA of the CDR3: TGTGCCAGCAGCCCCCTGGGGGGAGAGACCCAGTACTTC. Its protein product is CASSPLGGETQYF.

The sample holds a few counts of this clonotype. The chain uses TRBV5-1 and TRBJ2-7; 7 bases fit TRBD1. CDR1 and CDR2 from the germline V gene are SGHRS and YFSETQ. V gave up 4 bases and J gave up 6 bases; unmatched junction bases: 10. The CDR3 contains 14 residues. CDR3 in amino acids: CASSPQGERGEQYF. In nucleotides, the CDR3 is TGCGCCAGCAGCCCTCAGGGGGAGAGGGGCGAGCAGTACTTC.

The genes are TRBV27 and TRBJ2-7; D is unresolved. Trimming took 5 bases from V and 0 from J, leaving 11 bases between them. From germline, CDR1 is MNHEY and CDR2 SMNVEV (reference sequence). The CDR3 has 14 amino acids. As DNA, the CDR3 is TGTGCCAGCAGTCAGGTCGGCTACTCCTACGAGCAGTACTTC. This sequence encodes CASSQVGYSYEQYF.

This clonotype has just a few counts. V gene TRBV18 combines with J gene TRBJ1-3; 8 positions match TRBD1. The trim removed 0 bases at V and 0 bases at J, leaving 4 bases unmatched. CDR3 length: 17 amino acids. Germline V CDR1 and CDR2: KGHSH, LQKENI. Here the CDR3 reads CASSPPGQALSGNTIYF. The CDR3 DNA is TGTGCCAGCTCACCACCGGGACAGGCTCTCTCTGGAAACACCATATATTTT.

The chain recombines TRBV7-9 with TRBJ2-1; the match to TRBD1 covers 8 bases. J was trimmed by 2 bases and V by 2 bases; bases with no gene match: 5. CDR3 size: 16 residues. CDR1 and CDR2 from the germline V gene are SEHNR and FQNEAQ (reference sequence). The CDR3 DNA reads TGTGCCAGCAGCTTACAAGACAGGGGCCCCTACAATGAGCAGTTCTTC. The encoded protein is CASSLQDRGPYNEQFF. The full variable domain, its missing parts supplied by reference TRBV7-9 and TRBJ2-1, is DTGVSQNPRHKITKRGQNVTFRCDPISEHNRLYWYRQTLGQGPEFLTYFQNEAQLEKSRLLSDRFSAERPKGSFSTLEIQRTEQGDSAMYLCASSLQDRGPYNEQFFGPGTRLTVL.

CDR3 sequence: CASSLVEVAEAFF. CDR3 nucleotides: TGTGCCAGCAGCTTAGTTGAGGTCGCTGAAGCTTTCTTT. The chain links TRBV7-6 to TRBJ1-1; D not certain. Germline-derived CDR1 and CDR2 are SGHVS and FNYEAQ. The CDR3 has 13 amino acids. V lost 1 base to trimming and J lost 6 bases, with 9 bases between them.

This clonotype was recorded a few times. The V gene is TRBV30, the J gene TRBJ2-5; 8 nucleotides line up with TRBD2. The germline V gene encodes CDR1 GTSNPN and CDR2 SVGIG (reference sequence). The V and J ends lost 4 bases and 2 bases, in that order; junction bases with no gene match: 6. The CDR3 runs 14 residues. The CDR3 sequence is CAWTAGDRQETQYF. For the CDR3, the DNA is TGTGCCTGGACAGCGGGGGACCGTCAAGAGACCCAGTACTTC. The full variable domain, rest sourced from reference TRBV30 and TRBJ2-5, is SQTIHQWPATLVQPVGSPLSLECTVEGTSNPNLYWYRQAAGRGLQLLFYSVGIGQISSEVPQNLSASRPQDRQFILSSKKLLLSDSGFYLCAWTAGDRQETQYFGPGTRLLVL.

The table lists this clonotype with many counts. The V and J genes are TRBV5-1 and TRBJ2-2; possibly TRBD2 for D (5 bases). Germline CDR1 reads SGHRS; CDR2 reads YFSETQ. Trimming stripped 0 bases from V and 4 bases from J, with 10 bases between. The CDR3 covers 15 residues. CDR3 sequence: CASSLGGSGTGELFF. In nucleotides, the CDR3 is TGCGCCAGCAGCTTGGGAGGGTCTGGCACCGGGGAGCTGTTTTTT.

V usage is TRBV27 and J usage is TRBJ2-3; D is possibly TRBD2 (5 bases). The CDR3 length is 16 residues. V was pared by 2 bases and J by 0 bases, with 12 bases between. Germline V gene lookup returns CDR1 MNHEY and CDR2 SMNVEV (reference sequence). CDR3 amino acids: CASSLTPRGSTDTQYF. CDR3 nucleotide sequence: TGTGCCAGCAGTTTAACCCCCCGGGGTAGCACAGATACGCAGTATTTT.

CDR3 in DNA: TGTGCCAGCAGTTTAGGCTTTGGTGAAGCTTTCTTT. Its protein product is CASSLGFGEAFF. The V call is TRBV12-3 or TRBV12-4, the J call TRBJ1-1; D is ambiguous. This CDR3 is 12 amino acids long. Trimming took off 1 base at V and 7 bases at J, with 7 bases between the two ends.